Here is one T cell receptor (beta chain) with its context. Its antigen is undetermined. This entry is derived from a study of T cells in Graves' hyperthyroidism and ophthalmopathy. Whole-study findings and limits: The authors' 13 V-J model separated ophthalmopathy from stable hyperthyroidism. Blood also showed most of the thyroid clonotypes that were expanded above 0.001. With a median lead of approximately 6.4 months before onset, the model predicted ophthalmopathy.

Diagnoses were made from clinical symptoms, serum measures (thyroxine and TRAb), thyroid ultrasound and orbital computed tomography. RNA transcripts were the template for amplifying TCR beta CDR3 regions. First-round RT-PCR with HTBI primers amplified the TCR CDR3 region. TCRdb re-called the multiplex PCR reads with MiXCR, one entry per CDR3 protein. The data contain about 400,000 distinct CDR3 sequences, about 14% of them singletons. Germline V gene sequence: CDR1 LNHDA, CDR2 SQIVND (reference sequence). CDR3 length equals 15 residues. J was trimmed by 5 bases and V by 5 bases; bases with no gene match: 7.

The V and J genes are TRBV19 and TRBJ2-1, with 9 bases that match TRBD2. The sample taken for sequencing was blood. The receptor's source is a middle-aged man with Graves' ophthalmopathy. DNA for the CDR3: TGTGCCAGTAGTTCCGAGCGGGAGGCCCACAATGAGCAGTTCTTC. This codes for CASSSEREAHNEQFF. Full variable domain (outside the CDR3, taken from reference TRBV19 and TRBJ2-1): DGGITQSPKYLFRKEGQNVTLSCEQNLNHDAMYWYRQDPGQGLRLIYYSQIVNDFQKGDIAEGYSVSREKKESFPLTVTSAQKNPTAFYLCASSSEREAHNEQFFGPGTRLTVL.